The 25 T cell receptor beta chains below all came from one sample that was sequenced in a study of CD8+ T cells in alopecia areata. It was cDNA, reverse transcribed from extracted RNA, that served as the sequencing template. TCRdb's copy holds only in-frame clones and misses some; the assay was immunoSEQ multiplex PCR. This sample has 210,000 or so clones; under 70% occur once, and the top ten carry roughly 1.2%. The treatment is: oral pan-JAK inhibitor, 5-10 mg twice daily. This material consisted of CD4+ T cells sorted from blood, taken around week 44, from a patient treated with tofacitinib. Receptors were obtained from a human donor with alopecia areata.

This clone was seen only a few times. The gene calls are TRBV25-1 and TRBJ1-1; D gene ambiguous. Germline V lookup: CDR1 MGHDK, CDR2 SYGVNS. This CDR3 has 14 amino acids. The V gene lost 6 bases and the J gene lost 1 base, with 12 bases spanning the gap. CDR3 protein: CASSLGPQNTEAFF. The CDR3 DNA is TGTGCCAGCAGCCTCGGGCCACAGAACACTGAAGCTTTCTTT.

The sample holds a few counts of this clone. In DNA, the CDR3 is TGCGCCAGCAGCCAGCTCGGTGAAAAACTGTTTTTT. Amino acids: CASSQLGEKLFF. The chain has TRBV4-3 and TRBJ1-4; D gene unclear. The CDR3 spans 12 residues. V was clipped by 3 bases and J by 7 bases, with 6 bases between them. In germline, CDR1 is LGHNA, CDR2 YSLEER.

This chain links TRBV4-3 with TRBJ2-3; D might be TRBD2 (7 bases). Germline lookup yields CDR1 LGHNA and CDR2 YSLEER. Trimming pared 0 bases from V and 3 bases from J, leaving 13 bases between. This CDR3 is built from 16 residues. The CDR3 loop is CASSQERGAGTDTQYF. DNA of the CDR3: TGCGCCAGCAGCCAAGAACGGGGGGCGGGTACAGATACGCAGTATTTT.

This chain uses TRBV5-1 with TRBJ1-3; D may be TRBD1 (6 bases). The CDR3 is 15 amino acids. The germline V gene has CDR1 SGHRS and CDR2 YFSETQ. Trimming pared 3 bases from V and 5 bases from J, leaving 15 bases between. CDR3 sequence (DNA): TGCGCCAGCAGCTCGACGGCAGGGGCCAGAAACACCATATATTTT. As protein: CASSSTAGARNTIYF.

The genes are TRBV2 and TRBJ2-2; TRBD1 matches 11 bases. The CDR3 loop spans 15 amino acids. V trimming: 7 bases; J trimming: 3 bases; junction bases outside the gene matches: 4. The germline V gene has CDR1 SNHLY and CDR2 FYNNEI. CDR3 nucleotides: TGTGCCAGCATTGGACAGGGGGCGGACACCGGGGAGCTGTTTTTT. It encodes CASIGQGADTGELFF. Full variable domain (remainder filled in from reference TRBV2 and TRBJ2-2): EPEVTQTPSHQVTQMGQEVILRCVPISNHLYFYWYRQILGQKVEFLVSFYNNEISEKSEIFDDQFSVERPDGSNFTLKIRSTKLEDSAMYFCASIGQGADTGELFFGEGSRLTVL.

V gene TRBV29-1 combines with J gene TRBJ1-1; tentatively, D is TRBD1 (5 bases). The germline V and J ends were trimmed by 5 bases and 4 bases, with 14 bases remaining between them. This CDR3 has 13 residues. The germline CDR1 and CDR2 sequences are SQVTM and ANQGSEA. CDR3 sequence (DNA): TGCAGCGTTTGGCAGGGCTTCGGCACTGAAGCTTTCTTT. Translation: CSVWQGFGTEAFF. The full variable domain, completed using reference TRBV29-1 and TRBJ1-1, is SAVISQKPSRDICQRGTSLTIQCQVDSQVTMMFWYRQQPGQSLTLIATANQGSEATYESGFVIDKFPISRPNLTFSTLTVSNMSPEDSSIYLCSVWQGFGTEAFFGQGTRLTVV.

The gene calls are TRBV10-3 and TRBJ2-2; 10 nucleotides agree with TRBD1. The CDR3 is 18 amino acids. With 0 bases clipped from V and 8 bases from J, the junction kept 12 bases outside the gene matches. Germline assignment: CDR1 ENHRY and CDR2 SYGVKD. DNA of the CDR3: TGTGCCATCAGTGAGTCGACTCGGGACAGGGGCAAATCGGGGGAGCTGTTTTTT. It specifies CAISESTRDRGKSGELFF.

CDR3 protein: CAWSAGLPGEGEQYF. The CDR3 DNA reads TGTGCCTGGAGTGCCGGCCTTCCCGGGGAAGGGGAGCAGTACTTC. The chain couples TRBV30 to TRBJ2-7; TRBD2 might be the D (5 bases). Deletions cut 1 base from V and 7 bases from J, with 20 bases between. This CDR3 is 15 amino acids long. Looked up from germline, CDR1 is GTSNPN and CDR2 is SVGIG (reference sequence).

V and J are TRBV4-1 and TRBJ1-2; D uncertain. Germline CDR1 is MGHRA and CDR2 is YSYEKL. V dropped 1 base and J dropped 6 bases, with 12 bases sitting between them. There are 14 residues in the CDR3. The CDR3 DNA sequence: TGCGCCAGCAGCCAAGGGGCGCAGGTCGATGGCTACACCTTC. This codes for CASSQGAQVDGYTF.

The rearrangement uses TRBV29-1 and TRBJ1-1; D may be TRBD1 (5 bases). Germline assignment: CDR1 SQVTM and CDR2 ANQGSEA. With 3 bases removed from V and 4 bases from J, the gap between germline ends came to 9 bases. The CDR3 is 12 residues long. CDR3 DNA: TGCAGCGTTGATCGTGGGGGCACTGAAGCTTTCTTT. Amino acids: CSVDRGGTEAFF.

The chain couples TRBV30 to TRBJ1-3, with D tentatively TRBD1 (5 bases). V was pared by 4 bases and J by 1 base, with 11 bases between. This CDR3 comprises 14 residues. Per the germline V gene, CDR1 is GTSNPN and CDR2 is SVGIG (reference sequence). The CDR3 region has the DNA TGTGCCTGGACGGACACGGGGTCTGGAAACACCATATATTTT. Its translation is CAWTDTGSGNTIYF. Combining the CDR3 with reference TRBV30 and TRBJ1-3 gives the whole variable domain SQTIHQWPATLVQPVGSPLSLECTVEGTSNPNLYWYRQAAGRGLQLLFYSVGIGQISSEVPQNLSASRPQDRQFILSSKKLLLSDSGFYLCAWTDTGSGNTIYFGEGSWLTVV.

The V and J genes are TRBV15 and TRBJ2-3; 7 bases map to TRBD2. The CDR3 extends over 15 amino acids. J lost 0 bases, V lost 3 bases, and 3 bases had no gene match. Looked up from germline, CDR1 is LNHNV and CDR2 is YYDKDF (reference sequence). The CDR3 coding sequence is TGTGCCACCAGCAGGGGACTACAAAGCACAGATACGCAGTATTTT. It encodes CATSRGLQSTDTQYF.

V usage is TRBV30 and J usage is TRBJ1-2, with D possibly being TRBD1 (5 bases). V gave up 8 bases and J gave up 4 bases, with 11 bases separating them. Germline V CDR1 and CDR2: GTSNPN, SVGIG (reference sequence). The CDR3 covers 11 residues. CDR3 nucleotide sequence: TGTGCCGGAGGGGACCCCTATGGCTACACCTTC. Protein product: CAGGDPYGYTF.

This clone appeared once. The same CDR3 arises from other DNA sequences in this sample as well. The J gene is TRBJ2-2, the V gene TRBV2, with TRBD1 matching over 9 bases. CDR1 SNHLY and CDR2 FYNNEI come from the germline V gene. With V trimmed by 6 bases and J by 1 base, 3 bases remained unmatched. This CDR3 is 15 amino acids long. The CDR3 region has the DNA TGTGCCAGCAGCGGGACAGGGCAGAACACCGGGGAGCTGTTTTTT. It codes for CASSGTGQNTGELFF. Complete variable domain (other parts from reference TRBV2 and TRBJ2-2): EPEVTQTPSHQVTQMGQEVILRCVPISNHLYFYWYRQILGQKVEFLVSFYNNEISEKSEIFDDQFSVERPDGSNFTLKIRSTKLEDSAMYFCASSGTGQNTGELFFGEGSRLTVL.

The rearrangement joins TRBV9 to TRBJ2-1, with TRBD2 matching over 14 bases. CDR1 SGDLS and CDR2 YYNGEE come from the germline V gene. The CDR3 has 18 amino acids. Germline trimming cut 5 bases from V and 0 bases from J; bases unmatched to any gene: 7. The DNA for the CDR3 is TGTGCCAGCAGTGGTGGACTAGCGGGGGGCCTCTCCTACAATGAGCAGTTCTTC. This encodes CASSGGLAGGLSYNEQFF.

This clone has a handful of counts. The chain combines TRBV28 with TRBJ2-3; 7 bases fit TRBD1. Germline trimming cut 5 bases from V and 1 base from J; bases unmatched to any gene: 9. Germline V gene lookup returns CDR1 MDHEN and CDR2 SYDVKM. This CDR3 is 16 amino acids long. The CDR3 DNA reads as TGTGCCAGCAGTATTACCGGTGGACAGGGCACAGATACGCAGTATTTT. Encoded protein: CASSITGGQGTDTQYF. Full variable domain (missing parts from reference TRBV28 and TRBJ2-3): DVKVTQSSRYLVKRTGEKVFLECVQDMDHENMFWYRQDPGLGLRLIYFSYDVKMKEKGDIPEGYSVSREKKERFSLILESASTNQTSMYLCASSITGGQGTDTQYFGPGTRLTVL.

This clone was counted only a few times. V is TRBV6-5 and J is TRBJ2-2; D is tentatively TRBD1 or TRBD2 (5 bases each). V was cut by 2 bases and J by 3 bases, with 13 bases left in between. From germline, CDR1 is MNHEY and CDR2 SVGAGI. The CDR3 covers 16 residues. This CDR3 is CASSYRTVGDTGELFF. The DNA of the CDR3 is TGTGCCAGCAGTTACAGGACCGTGGGGGACACCGGGGAGCTGTTTTTT.

This chain joins TRBV29-1 and TRBJ1-2; 7 bases fit TRBD1. The junction had 6 bases not matched to a gene; V was cut back by 6 bases and J by 8 bases. The CDR3 loop spans 11 amino acids. Germline CDR1 SQVTM, CDR2 ANQGSEA. The CDR3 DNA follows: TGCAGCGTAGACAGGGCCCTGGGCTACACCTTC. This encodes CSVDRALGYTF. The whole variable domain, filled in from reference TRBV29-1 and TRBJ1-2, reads SAVISQKPSRDICQRGTSLTIQCQVDSQVTMMFWYRQQPGQSLTLIATANQGSEATYESGFVIDKFPISRPNLTFSTLTVSNMSPEDSSIYLCSVDRALGYTFGSGTRLTVV.

The gene calls are TRBV29-1 and TRBJ2-7; the D gene is possibly TRBD1 (5 bases). Germline lookup yields CDR1 SQVTM and CDR2 ANQGSEA. Trimming left V 7 bases short and J 6 bases short, with 16 bases between. The CDR3 runs to 12 residues. CDR3 sequence reads: CSALGQGSEQYF. CDR3 nucleotides: TGCAGCGCCCTGGGTCAGGGAAGCGAGCAGTACTTC.

The J gene is TRBJ2-5, the V gene TRBV2, with 9 bases aligning to TRBD1. Germline loops: CDR1 SNHLY, CDR2 FYNNEI. The J segment lost 5 bases and the V segment lost 1 base, leaving 2 bases of the junction unmatched. CDR3 size: 14 residues. The CDR3 loop reads CASSEDRGLETQYF. Written as DNA, the CDR3 is TGTGCCAGCAGTGAAGACAGGGGGCTGGAGACCCAGTACTTC.

Only one count was recorded for this clone. The CDR3 DNA follows: TGTGCCAGCAGTGATGGACGAGGGATGGACGGCAATCAGCCCCAGCATTTT. Translation: CASSDGRGMDGNQPQHF. The chain carries TRBV2 and TRBJ1-5, with no clear D. The CDR3 is 17 amino acids. Germline V gene sequence: CDR1 SNHLY, CDR2 FYNNEI. V was clipped by 3 bases and J by 2 bases, with 17 bases between them.

The chain recombines TRBV4-3 with TRBJ1-1; 9 bases fit TRBD1. The CDR3 spans 15 residues. The germline gives CDR1 LGHNA, CDR2 YSLEER. The trim removed 0 bases at V and 5 bases at J, leaving 4 bases unmatched. CDR3 in DNA: TGCGCCAGCAGCCAAGATCAGGGACAGGGAACTGAAGCTTTCTTT. It encodes CASSQDQGQGTEAFF.

This clone was seen a few times. This chain links TRBV29-1 with TRBJ2-3, with D possibly TRBD2 on 5 matching bases. Germline V gene lookup returns CDR1 SQVTM and CDR2 ANQGSEA. The CDR3 is 10 residues long. Trimming cost V 7 bases and J 3 bases, with 5 bases left between them. CDR3 residues: CSAGTDTQYF. CDR3 bases: TGCAGCGCGGGGACAGATACGCAGTATTTT.

CDR3 DNA: TGTGCCAGCAGTCGGGGACAGGGGTCGTATGGCTACACCTTC. Protein sequence: CASSRGQGSYGYTF. The chain recombines TRBV2 with TRBJ1-2, with TRBD1 matching over 10 bases. The CDR3 totals 14 residues. Per the germline V gene, CDR1 is SNHLY and CDR2 is FYNNEI. Germline trimming cut 5 bases from V and 5 bases from J; bases unmatched to any gene: 5. The full variable domain, completed using reference TRBV2 and TRBJ1-2, is EPEVTQTPSHQVTQMGQEVILRCVPISNHLYFYWYRQILGQKVEFLVSFYNNEISEKSEIFDDQFSVERPDGSNFTLKIRSTKLEDSAMYFCASSRGQGSYGYTFGSGTRLTVV.

The chain links TRBV5-1 to TRBJ1-2, with D perhaps TRBD1 (5 bases). CDR1 is SGHRS and CDR2 is YFSETQ in the germline V gene. This CDR3 comprises 20 residues. V was clipped by 0 bases and J by 4 bases, with 28 bases between them. The CDR3 DNA is TGCGCCAGCAGCTTGGAAGGTCTCTGGACACCTAACCTCTCCGGCTATGGCTACACCTTC. This translates into CASSLEGLWTPNLSGYGYTF.